This T cell receptor (beta chain) was retrieved from a study of a mutant IDH1 vaccine in newly diagnosed glioma. For the study at large: Eight vaccine doses were administered to patients at weeks 1, 3, 5, 7, 11, 15, 19 and 23. The first vaccination came 4-6 weeks after radiotherapy alone, or with temozolomide cycles. Those enrolled had earlier been treated with radiotherapy, temozolomide, or both, mostly both.

The sample's time point: week 23, last vaccination. Each vaccine dose was 300 ug of mutant IDH1 20-mer peptide, with topical imiquimod. This CDR3 contains 13 residues. V was pared by 10 bases and J by 10 bases, with 22 bases between. Germline V gene lookup returns CDR1 MNHNS and CDR2 SASEGT. The protocol was immunoSEQ multiplex PCR, while the TCRdb copy is restricted to in-frame clones and leaves out a portion. Of approximately 81,000 clones in the sample, over 75% are singletons; the top ten hold 2% to 2.5%. Remarks on this clone: The target antigen is unknown.

The rearrangement uses TRBV6-1 and TRBJ1-1, with D possibly being TRBD1 (6 bases). Source: PBMCs, taken from a glioma patient whose treatment included an IDH1 peptide vaccine. This TCR derives from a man between 25 and 39 years old with glioma. Some clones in this sample may be carry-over from other donors' samples. CDR3 in DNA: TGTGCCACCAAAAAATTCGGTCAGGGGCGAGCTTTCTTT. Its protein product is CATKKFGQGRAFF.